The clone carrying this T cell receptor (beta chain) was picked up a small number of times. Its specificity is not known. This record belongs to a study of blood T cells in healthy people across ages. With a J-beta primer mix and a sample-barcoded 5' primer, a second PCR ran 7 to 11 cycles. TCRdb analysed the 5' RACE reads with MiXCR anew, one entry per CDR3 protein. Counted here are around 1,000,000 distinct CDR3 sequences, 25% occurring once; the ten biggest clones make up less than 0.85%. General study results and limits: Long-lived donors exceeded aged donors in naive CD4+ cells and diversity. Roughly linear age-related decline in beta diversity appeared, significant by age 40.

Germline values: CDR1 SQVTM, CDR2 ANQGSEA. V gave up 4 bases and J gave up 6 bases, with 19 bases separating them. The CDR3 is made up of 14 amino acids. These same data were also listed under a study on T cells of mothers and their children. That study reports: Sample barcodes and 2-4 random nucleotides were added by the M1S primer of the second PCR. Slightly higher overlap, not significant, was seen in related mother-child pairs than in unrelated pairs.

Sample: blood. The sequence derives from a girl aged 2-15 years in good health. J is TRBJ2-7 and V is TRBV29-1; D call uncertain. DNA of the CDR3: TGCAGCGTTGTGGTGGCTTTTGGGTATGGCGAGCAGTACTTC. Protein product: CSVVVAFGYGEQYF.